This passage covers 10 T cell receptor beta chains from one sample sequenced in a study of CD8+ T cells in alopecia areata. Extracted RNA was reverse transcribed into cDNA, the sequencing template. Sequenced by immunoSEQ multiplex PCR; TCRdb stores in-frame clones only, minus some. Altogether approximately 210,000 clones are present, around 43% being singletons, with the ten largest covering about 2.4%. Indicated treatment: oral pan-JAK inhibitor, 5-10 mg twice daily. The sequences come from CD4+ T cells sorted from blood, collected at approximately week 36, from a patient treated with tofacitinib. Every receptor here comes from a human donor with alopecia areata.

The V and J genes are TRBV11-2 and TRBJ2-5; D gene uncertain. Trimming left V 7 bases short and J 2 bases short, with 11 bases between. The germline gives CDR1 SGHAT, CDR2 FQNNGV. The CDR3 length is 13 residues. The CDR3 reads CASTPRPQETQYF. The CDR3 DNA follows: TGTGCCAGCACTCCTCGTCCGCAAGAGACCCAGTACTTC.

This clone was counted between two and nine times. The chain uses TRBV5-4 and TRBJ2-7; D might be TRBD2 (6 bases). V lost 4 bases and J lost 0, with 11 bases in between. CDR1 and CDR2 from the germline V gene are SGHNT and YYREEE (reference sequence). This CDR3 comprises 14 residues. For the CDR3, the DNA is TGTGCCAGCAGCCGGGACTCGCGCTCCTACGAGCAGTACTTC. Residues: CASSRDSRSYEQYF.

The V gene is TRBV30, the J gene TRBJ2-4; D is unclear. The V and J ends lost 3 bases and 6 bases respectively, with 12 bases between them. This CDR3 contains 13 residues. CDR1 and CDR2 from the germline V gene are GTSNPN and SVGIG (reference sequence). The CDR3 spells CAWRGRVGNIQYF. CDR3 nucleotide sequence: TGTGCCTGGAGGGGCCGTGTCGGAAACATTCAGTACTTC.

The chain joins TRBV29-1 to TRBJ2-3, with TRBD1 matching over 9 bases. CDR1 is SQVTM, CDR2 ANQGSEA, per germline. This CDR3 spans 15 amino acids. Trimming took 5 bases from V and 0 from J; bases not matched to a gene: 6. The CDR3 sequence: CSVRDREASTDTQYF. CDR3 in DNA: TGCAGCGTTCGGGACAGGGAGGCTAGCACAGATACGCAGTATTTT.

This clone occurred a few times. The rearrangement uses TRBV4-1 and TRBJ1-1; D may be TRBD1 (5 bases). The V end was cut by 0 bases, the J end by 2 bases, with 7 bases between. The CDR3 extends over 14 amino acids. CDR1 MGHRA and CDR2 YSYEKL come from the germline V gene. The CDR3 bases are TGCGCCAGCAGCCAAGAAAGGGGCAACACTGAAGCTTTCTTT. Translating it yields CASSQERGNTEAFF.

CDR3 sequence: CSVDKIGQGTDTQYF. The CDR3 DNA is TGCAGCGTTGACAAGATCGGACAGGGCACAGATACGCAGTATTTT. This chain connects TRBV29-1 to TRBJ2-3; 7 bases match TRBD1. Trimming cost V 3 bases and J 1 base; bases outside gene matches: 7. The CDR3 totals 15 residues. Germline assignment: CDR1 SQVTM and CDR2 ANQGSEA.

The V call is TRBV7-2, the J call TRBJ2-7, with D possibly TRBD1 on 6 matching bases. The CDR3 is 13 amino acids. CDR1 is SGHTA and CDR2 is FQGNSA in the germline V gene. V was cut by 5 bases and J by 3 bases, with 11 bases left in between. CDR3 loop: CASSRVTGYEQYF. Here the CDR3 DNA reads TGTGCCAGCAGCCGTGTGACAGGCTACGAGCAGTACTTC.

The J gene is TRBJ1-2, the V gene TRBV7-2; TRBD1 might be the D (5 bases). Trimming left V 5 bases short and J 0 bases short, with 13 bases between. Germline V gene sequence: CDR1 SGHTA, CDR2 FQGNSA. This CDR3 is 15 amino acids long. The CDR3 DNA follows: TGTGCCAGCAGCCCGGGGGGATTTCCTAACTATGGCTACACCTTC. Its translation: CASSPGGFPNYGYTF.

The J gene is TRBJ2-7, the V gene TRBV25-1; 9 bases map to TRBD1. V shed 2 bases and J 1 base; nucleotides not matched to a gene: 3. CDR1 is MGHDK and CDR2 is SYGVNS in the germline V gene. This CDR3 is 15 amino acids long. The CDR3 loop reads CASSEDRGRSYEQYF. The CDR3, as DNA: TGTGCCAGCAGTGAAGACAGGGGGAGATCCTACGAGCAGTACTTC.

In its sample, this clone was seen a few times. This rearrangement joins TRBV5-1 to TRBJ2-1; TRBD2 aligns across 7 bases. Germline V gene data show CDR1 as SGHRS and CDR2 as YFSETQ. The V and J ends lost 4 bases and 9 bases, in that order; junction bases with no gene match: 16. The CDR3 totals 16 residues. CDR3 sequence: CASSVLALGPAGEQFF. CDR3 coding DNA: TGCGCCAGCAGCGTACTAGCGCTCGGGCCTGCGGGTGAGCAGTTCTTC.